One sample yielded the 18 T cell receptor beta chains listed below, sequenced in a study of cytomegalovirus exposure and HLA in healthy donors. Some clones are missing from TCRdb's copy, which holds only in-frame ones; the method was immunoSEQ multiplex PCR. The repertoire includes approximately 240,000 clones, 85% to 95% of them detected once, and roughly 1% sits in the top ten. Sequencing input: PBMCs. These receptors were obtained from a young woman in good health and CMV-seronegative.

This rearrangement joins TRBV27 to TRBJ2-3; maybe TRBD2 (6 bases). The CDR3 runs to 15 residues. CDR1 MNHEY and CDR2 SMNVEV come from the germline V gene (reference sequence). V was cut by 8 bases and J by 2 bases, with 17 bases left in between. The CDR3 loop reads CASSQTRGNTDTQYF. The CDR3 coding sequence is TGTGCCAGCTCCCAGACTAGGGGAAACACAGATACGCAGTATTTT.

This clone appeared a single time. This chain joins TRBV30 and TRBJ2-7, with a weak D call TRBD2 (7 bases). The V end was cut by 5 bases, the J end by 3 bases, with 14 bases between. The length of the CDR3 is 13 residues. The germline V gene encodes CDR1 GTSNPN and CDR2 SVGIG (reference sequence). The CDR3 reads CAWERGGRYEQYF. The CDR3 region has the DNA TGTGCCTGGGAAAGGGGGGGTCGCTACGAGCAGTACTTC.

This chain joins TRBV10-3 and TRBJ1-1, with D perhaps TRBD1 (5 bases). This CDR3 contains 14 residues. V was shortened by 6 bases and J by 2 bases, with 13 bases between the two germline ends. Per germline, CDR1 ENHRY and CDR2 SYGVKD. CDR3 nucleotides: TGTGCCATCAGAGGGGTCAGGGATAACACTGAAGCTTTCTTT. Residues: CAIRGVRDNTEAFF.

The chain has TRBV7-9 and TRBJ2-7; 9 bases agree with TRBD1. In germline, CDR1 is SEHNR, CDR2 FQNEAQ (reference sequence). J was trimmed by 6 bases and V by 0 bases; bases with no gene match: 6. CDR3 length equals 15 residues. In DNA, the CDR3 is TGTGCCAGCAGCTTAGCCGGACAGGGGACGGGCGAGCAGTACTTC. Translation gives CASSLAGQGTGEQYF.

The chain employs TRBV4-1 and TRBJ2-1; D gene unclear. The ends were cut back, 3 bases at V and 9 bases at J, with 12 bases in the middle. CDR1 is MGHRA and CDR2 is YSYEKL in the germline V gene. This CDR3 comprises 13 residues. The CDR3 loop is CASSQTRIGEQFF. The CDR3 DNA follows: TGCGCCAGCAGCCAGACAAGGATCGGTGAGCAGTTCTTC.

This chain links TRBV7-8 with TRBJ1-1, with unresolved D. This CDR3 has 13 residues. V was clipped by 3 bases and J by 5 bases, with 10 bases between them. CDR1 SGHVS and CDR2 FQNEAQ come from the germline V gene. The CDR3 reads CASSFDPETEAFF. The DNA of the CDR3 is TGTGCCAGCAGCTTTGATCCCGAGACTGAAGCTTTCTTT. Looking up the rest from reference TRBV7-8 and TRBJ1-1 gives the full variable domain: GAGVSQSPRYKVAKRGQDVALRCDPISGHVSLFWYQQALGQGPEFLTYFQNEAQLDKSGLPSDRFFAERPEGSVSTLKIQRTQQEDSAVYLCASSFDPETEAFFGQGTRLTVV.

This chain links TRBV19 with TRBJ2-2; a weak D match, TRBD2 (7 bases). Germline V gives CDR1 LNHDA, CDR2 SQIVND (reference sequence). This CDR3 contains 17 residues. Trimming took 2 bases from V and 3 from J, leaving 16 bases between them. The CDR3 loop reads CASSIFGGRLYTGELFF. For the CDR3, the DNA is TGTGCCAGTAGTATATTCGGGGGGCGTTTATACACCGGGGAGCTGTTTTTT.

The table lists this clone with a few counts. The rearrangement links TRBV28 to TRBJ1-5; D uncertain. The CDR3 contains 13 residues. The V end was cut by 5 bases, the J end by 5 bases, with 10 bases between. Looked up from germline, CDR1 is MDHEN and CDR2 is SYDVKM. CDR3 loop: CASSPAVDQPQHF. DNA of the CDR3: TGTGCCAGCAGTCCCGCGGTGGATCAGCCCCAGCATTTT.

The rearrangement uses TRBV30 and TRBJ2-7; TRBD2 matches at 11 bases. Looked up from germline, CDR1 is GTSNPN and CDR2 is SVGIG (reference sequence). The CDR3 has 14 residues. The junction had 1 base not matched to a gene; V was cut back by 2 bases and J by 1 base. The DNA for the CDR3 is TGTGCCTGGAGTAGGACTAGCGGGTCCTACGAGCAGTACTTC. Its translation: CAWSRTSGSYEQYF.

The chain combines TRBV2 with TRBJ2-7; D gene ambiguous. CDR1 SNHLY and CDR2 FYNNEI come from the germline V gene. The CDR3 contains 11 residues. V gave up 7 bases and J gave up 7 bases, with 11 bases separating them. DNA of the CDR3: TGTGCCAGCACCGCCCTCCGGGAGCAGTACTTC. Amino acid sequence: CASTALREQYF.

The chain uses TRBV9 and TRBJ2-1, with 10 bases fitting TRBD2. Looked up from germline, CDR1 is SGDLS and CDR2 is YYNGEE. Trimming took 0 bases from V and 8 from J; bases not matched to a gene: 5. CDR3 length: 15 amino acids. The CDR3 reads CASSVVLAGDDEQFF. The CDR3 DNA follows: TGTGCCAGCAGCGTAGTCCTAGCGGGAGATGATGAGCAGTTCTTC.

V is TRBV5-1 and J is TRBJ1-1, with unresolved D. Per the germline V gene, CDR1 is SGHRS and CDR2 is YFSETQ. The V end was cut by 0 bases, the J end by 5 bases, with 17 bases between. This CDR3 is built from 16 residues. Here the CDR3 reads CASSLASGSRVTEAFF. CDR3 bases: TGCGCCAGCAGCTTGGCATCGGGTTCCCGCGTGACTGAAGCTTTCTTT.

The chain recombines TRBV6-4 with TRBJ2-2, with 11 bases identical to TRBD2. The length of the CDR3 is 14 residues. Trimming at V came to 10 bases and at J to 1 base, leaving 2 bases not matched to a gene. The V gene's germline CDR1 is MRHNA and CDR2 SNTAGT. CDR3 residues: CATTSGGNTGELFF. The CDR3 DNA sequence: TGTGCCACCACTAGCGGGGGGAACACCGGGGAGCTGTTTTTT.

The rearrangement uses TRBV27 and TRBJ1-4; 9 bases map to TRBD1. Losses at the gene ends were 4 bases for V and 4 bases for J; bases not matched to a gene: 1. CDR1 and CDR2 from the germline V gene are MNHEY and SMNVEV (reference sequence). This CDR3 is 14 amino acids long. CDR3 protein: CASSWGQGNEKLFF. For the CDR3, the DNA is TGTGCCAGCAGTTGGGGACAGGGTAATGAAAAACTGTTTTTT.

V and J are TRBV5-1 and TRBJ1-2; D gene ambiguous. Trimming left V 7 bases short and J 1 base short, with 5 bases between. The germline V gene encodes CDR1 SGHRS and CDR2 YFSETQ. The CDR3 consists of 11 residues. CDR3 nucleotides: TGCGCCAGCGGAGATAACTATGGCTACACCTTC. Its translation: CASGDNYGYTF.

The gene calls are TRBV12-5 and TRBJ2-7, with TRBD1 matching over 8 bases. With 0 bases clipped from V and 2 bases from J, the junction kept 6 bases outside the gene matches. Germline CDR1 is LGHNT and CDR2 is FRNRAP. This CDR3 region has 16 residues. CDR3: CASGLVTGTGPYEQYF. CDR3 coding DNA: TGTGCTAGTGGTTTGGTGACCGGGACAGGCCCCTACGAGCAGTACTTC.

The rearrangement joins TRBV30 to TRBJ2-1; 7 nucleotides line up with TRBD1. Germline V gene sequence: CDR1 GTSNPN, CDR2 SVGIG (reference sequence). The trim removed 3 bases at V and 15 bases at J, leaving 17 bases unmatched. The CDR3 spans 14 residues. Here the CDR3 reads CAWSPSAGTDLMFF. DNA of the CDR3: TGTGCCTGGAGCCCATCCGCCGGGACAGATCTGATGTTCTTC.

V usage is TRBV30 and J usage is TRBJ1-2; a weak D match, TRBD1 (5 bases). CDR1 and CDR2 from the germline V gene are GTSNPN and SVGIG (reference sequence). Trimming took 7 bases from V and 4 from J, leaving 19 bases between them. The CDR3 contains 14 residues. The CDR3 region is CASLDSSSFYGYTF. The CDR3, as DNA: TGTGCCTCCCTAGACAGCTCCTCTTTCTATGGCTACACCTTC.